This T cell receptor beta chain was found in a study of blood T cell repertoires in COVID-19. Looking at the study overall: Cohort 3 donors were reported recovered after two negative PCRs, clearance, or symptom resolution. In each case, the material was cDNA or gDNA derived from T cells, B-cell-depleted T cells, or PBMCs.

There are 17 residues in the CDR3. Looked up from germline, CDR1 is SGHVS and CDR2 is FQNEAQ. To note about this clone: The junction departs from the called germline gene at one end, perhaps through a read error.

Adults between about 18 and 89 years of age took part from about 24 US areas. In the original analysis: Researchers report that nucleated cell counts were estimated from reference gene primer amplification. Profiling relied on immunoSEQ multiplex PCR, and the TCRdb table lists in-frame clones only, not all of them. Clone size and the V and J calls come from that table; the DNA yielded D and trimming. The table shows roughly 200,000 clones, with around 87% occurring only once. The material sequenced was PBMCs or T cells enriched from blood (not recorded which). The V and J genes are TRBV7-8 and TRBJ1-6; 8 nucleotides agree with TRBD1. This clonotype was sampled from a woman in her forties in a cohort exposed to, infected with or recovered from COVID-19 (not recorded which). CDR3 loop: CASTLGGQGSYNSPLHF. The CDR3 DNA follows: TGTGCCAGCACCTTAGGAGGACAGGGCTCCTATAATTCACCCCTCCACTTT.